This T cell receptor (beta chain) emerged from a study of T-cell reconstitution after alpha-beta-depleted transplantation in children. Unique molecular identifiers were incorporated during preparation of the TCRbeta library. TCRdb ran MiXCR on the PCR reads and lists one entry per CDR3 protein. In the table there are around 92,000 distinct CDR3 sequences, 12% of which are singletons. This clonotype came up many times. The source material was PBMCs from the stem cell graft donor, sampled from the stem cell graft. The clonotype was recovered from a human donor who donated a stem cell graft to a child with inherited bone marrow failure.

This CDR3 reads CASSQGRDTIQYF. The CDR3 bases are TGCGCCAGCAGCCAAGGCCGGGACACCATTCAGTACTTC. The chain couples TRBV4-1 to TRBJ2-4; D might be TRBD1 (6 bases). The V gene's germline CDR1 is MGHRA and CDR2 YSYEKL. The CDR3 runs 13 residues. V was pared by 1 base and J by 9 bases, with 10 bases between.